The 27 T cell receptor beta chains listed next were all sequenced from one sample in a study of cytomegalovirus exposure and HLA in healthy donors. The PCR used 60 Vbeta and 13 Jbeta primers. Some clones are missing from TCRdb's copy, which holds only in-frame ones; the method was immunoSEQ multiplex PCR. The sample has hundreds of thousands of clones, 75% to 90% seen once. The specimen sequenced was PBMCs. All receptors derive from a woman aged 18-29 years in good health and CMV-seronegative.

The chain has TRBV19 and TRBJ2-7; the match to TRBD2 covers 10 bases. CDR3 length equals 15 residues. CDR1 is LNHDA and CDR2 is SQIVND in the germline V gene (reference sequence). J lost 3 bases, V lost 1 base, and 3 bases had no gene match. The CDR3 bases are TGTGCCAGTAGTATAGCTAGCGGGGGATTCTACGAGCAGTACTTC. This encodes CASSIASGGFYEQYF.

This chain uses TRBV4-2 with TRBJ2-4, with D maybe TRBD1 (7 bases). The V and J ends lost 0 bases and 0 bases respectively, with 9 bases between them. The CDR3 is made up of 16 amino acids. CDR1 LGHNA and CDR2 YNFKEQ come from the germline V gene. CDR3 DNA: TGTGCCAGCAGCCAAGAGGAGGGGGCAGCCAAAAACATTCAGTACTTC. It specifies CASSQEEGAAKNIQYF.

The chain joins TRBV29-1 to TRBJ1-1; TRBD1 is a possible D gene (6 bases). The V and J ends lost 1 base and 12 bases respectively, with 15 bases between them. The CDR3 runs to 12 residues. Germline loops: CDR1 SQVTM, CDR2 ANQGSEA. The CDR3 DNA sequence: TGCAGCGTTGAAGGCGGGGGCGGCAGGTCTTTCTTT. Protein: CSVEGGGGRSFF.

CDR3 in amino acids: CASRARGEKDTQYF. The DNA of the CDR3 is TGTGCCAGTAGGGCGCGGGGGGAGAAAGATACGCAGTATTTT. The chain links TRBV19 to TRBJ2-3; 8 nucleotides match TRBD2. Unmatched junction bases numbered 7, after V lost 6 bases and J lost 5 bases. Germline V gene lookup returns CDR1 LNHDA and CDR2 SQIVND (reference sequence). This CDR3 is 14 amino acids long.

The J gene is TRBJ2-5, the V gene TRBV29-1; a possible D gene is TRBD1 (6 bases). Between the trimmed V and J ends, which lost 4 bases and 6 bases, there was a span of 15 bases. The germline V gene has CDR1 SQVTM and CDR2 ANQGSEA. There are 13 residues in the CDR3. CDR3 DNA: TGCAGCGTTGTTTCAGGGGATGGGAAGACCCAGTACTTC. This codes for CSVVSGDGKTQYF. Together with reference TRBV29-1 and TRBJ2-5, the CDR3 gives the full variable domain: SAVISQKPSRDICQRGTSLTIQCQVDSQVTMMFWYRQQPGQSLTLIATANQGSEATYESGFVIDKFPISRPNLTFSTLTVSNMSPEDSSIYLCSVVSGDGKTQYFGPGTRLLVL.

This chain connects TRBV27 to TRBJ2-2, with D tentatively TRBD1 (5 bases). CDR3 length: 15 residues. The V gene's germline CDR1 is MNHEY and CDR2 SMNVEV (reference sequence). The germline V and J ends were trimmed by 5 bases and 1 base, with 11 bases remaining between them. The CDR3 DNA reads TGTGCCAGCAGTACTCAGGGTTGGAACACCGGGGAGCTGTTTTTT. Residues: CASSTQGWNTGELFF.

The chain recombines TRBV18 with TRBJ2-1; D may be TRBD1 (5 bases). Germline CDR1 reads KGHSH; CDR2 reads LQKENI. The CDR3 loop spans 14 amino acids. The V and J ends lost 1 base and 5 bases respectively, with 9 bases between them. The CDR3 reads CASSPQGWNNEQFF. As DNA, the CDR3 is TGTGCCAGCTCACCACAGGGGTGGAACAATGAGCAGTTCTTC.

This clone was recorded once. V is TRBV2 and J is TRBJ1-5; D unclear. The CDR3 is made up of 15 amino acids. Trimming took 1 base from V and 0 from J, leaving 7 bases between them. CDR1 is SNHLY, CDR2 FYNNEI, per germline. The CDR3 DNA sequence: TGTGCCAGCAGTGAAGGGAGGGATAGCAATCAGCCCCAGCATTTT. Translating it yields CASSEGRDSNQPQHF.

The chain employs TRBV7-2 and TRBJ1-2; a possible D gene is TRBD1 (5 bases). The CDR3 loop spans 19 amino acids. The ends were cut back, 5 bases at V and 5 bases at J, with 30 bases in the middle. The germline V gene has CDR1 SGHTA and CDR2 FQGNSA. CDR3 loop: CASSLNSGDGPWGFYGYTF. The CDR3 DNA follows: TGTGCCAGCAGCCTAAACTCGGGGGATGGCCCTTGGGGGTTTTATGGCTACACCTTC.

V gene TRBV27 combines with J gene TRBJ2-1, with 8 positions matching TRBD2. Trimming took 1 base from V and 0 from J; bases not matched to a gene: 5. The CDR3 covers 17 residues. Germline V gene lookup returns CDR1 MNHEY and CDR2 SMNVEV (reference sequence). CDR3 sequence: CASSLFQRGSSYNEQFF. CDR3 sequence (DNA): TGTGCCAGCAGTTTATTCCAGCGGGGGAGCTCCTACAATGAGCAGTTCTTC.

This rearrangement joins TRBV2 to TRBJ1-1, with a possible D match to TRBD1 (6 bases). Germline CDR1 reads SNHLY; CDR2 reads FYNNEI. The V end lost 3 bases, the J end lost 6 bases, and 17 bases lay between the germline ends. The CDR3 extends over 15 amino acids. The CDR3 bases are TGTGCCAGCAGTGAGGGGGCAAGAGGGTCCCCTGAAGCTTTCTTT. It codes for CASSEGARGSPEAFF.

This sequence joins TRBV27 and TRBJ2-7; 12 bases are shared with TRBD2. V lost 6 bases and J lost 6; bases outside the gene matches: 6. In germline, CDR1 is MNHEY, CDR2 SMNVEV (reference sequence). CDR3 size: 14 residues. DNA of the CDR3: TGTGCCAGCAGGAGGACTAGCGGGGTCGGCGAGCAGTACTTC. Its translation is CASRRTSGVGEQYF.

CDR3 in amino acids: CASRDTRRAGASEQYF. The CDR3 bases are TGTGCCAGCAGGGATACGCGTCGGGCGGGGGCCAGCGAGCAGTACTTC. J is TRBJ2-7 and V is TRBV27; the D gene is possibly TRBD2 (7 bases). The germline gives CDR1 MNHEY, CDR2 SMNVEV (reference sequence). This CDR3 has 16 amino acids. Trimming took off 6 bases at V and 6 bases at J, with 24 bases between the two ends.

The V gene is TRBV4-1, the J gene TRBJ2-1; 9 nucleotides align to TRBD2. The trim removed 2 bases at V and 5 bases at J, leaving 10 bases unmatched. CDR1 is MGHRA and CDR2 is YSYEKL in the germline V gene. There are 17 residues in the CDR3. CDR3 residues: CASSQTSGGQSNNEQFF. In nucleotides, the CDR3 is TGCGCCAGCAGCCAAACCAGCGGGGGGCAATCCAACAATGAGCAGTTCTTC.

The chain uses TRBV5-6 and TRBJ2-1; D unresolved. The CDR3 has 14 residues. Germline assignment: CDR1 SGHDT and CDR2 YYEEEE. The V gene lost 4 bases and the J gene lost 3 bases, with 11 bases spanning the gap. The CDR3 nucleotides are TGTGCCAGCAGCCCCTTCAGATTCTACAATGAGCAGTTCTTC. It yields the protein CASSPFRFYNEQFF.

The V and J genes are TRBV2 and TRBJ1-2; D is unresolved. V lost 6 bases, J lost 6 bases, and 11 bases lay in between. This CDR3 region has 12 residues. Germline-derived CDR1 and CDR2 are SNHLY and FYNNEI. As DNA, the CDR3 is TGTGCCAGCAGGGGCCCCGGCGATGGCTACACCTTC. This gives the protein CASRGPGDGYTF.

The rearrangement links TRBV2 to TRBJ2-3, with unresolved D. The germline V gene has CDR1 SNHLY and CDR2 FYNNEI. This CDR3 contains 12 residues. V was pared by 3 bases and J by 4 bases, with 5 bases between. The DNA of the CDR3 is TGTGCCAGCAGTGAGAGAGCAGATACGCAGTATTTT. Translating gives CASSERADTQYF.

This chain joins TRBV6-6 and TRBJ2-1; perhaps TRBD2 as D (6 bases). This CDR3 spans 14 amino acids. Trimming removed 2 bases from V and 5 bases from J, with 10 bases in between. Germline V gene sequence: CDR1 MNHNY, CDR2 SVGAGI (reference sequence). DNA of the CDR3: TGTGCCAGCAGTTACCTGGGGACTCACAATGAGCAGTTCTTC. The encoded protein is CASSYLGTHNEQFF.

The rearrangement joins TRBV19 to TRBJ1-3; TRBD1 is a possible D gene (5 bases). Germline V CDR1 and CDR2: LNHDA, SQIVND (reference sequence). Between the trimmed V and J ends, which lost 4 bases and 0 bases, there was a span of 13 bases. The CDR3 is 16 amino acids. CDR3 residues: CASSTQAYRSGNTIYF. CDR3 bases: TGTGCCAGTAGTACACAGGCCTATCGCTCTGGAAACACCATATATTTT. Full variable domain (rest looked up from reference TRBV19 and TRBJ1-3): DGGITQSPKYLFRKEGQNVTLSCEQNLNHDAMYWYRQDPGQGLRLIYYSQIVNDFQKGDIAEGYSVSREKKESFPLTVTSAQKNPTAFYLCASSTQAYRSGNTIYFGEGSWLTVV.

V is TRBV7-2 and J is TRBJ2-3; TRBD1 aligns across 7 bases. From germline, CDR1 is SGHTA and CDR2 FQGNSA. V lost 1 base to trimming and J lost 0 bases; unmatched junction nucleotides: 7. The CDR3 is 17 residues long. The CDR3 DNA reads as TGTGCCAGCAGCTTAGTTCGGGACAGCAGGAGCACAGATACGCAGTATTTT. Translated: CASSLVRDSRSTDTQYF.

In its sample, this clone was seen once. The chain recombines TRBV5-1 with TRBJ2-5; a weak D match, TRBD2 (5 bases). The end of the DNA fits TRBJ2-7 better, so the J call may be wrong. Germline CDR1 reads SGHRS; CDR2 reads YFSETQ. The CDR3 runs 15 residues. The CDR3 DNA reads TGCGCCAGCACCTCTCAAGCGGCGAGCTCCTACGAGCAGTACTTC. Translated: CASTSQAASSYEQYF.

Worth noting for this clone: Different DNA sequences within this sample yield the same CDR3. This chain uses TRBV6-1 with TRBJ2-1; 10 bases fit TRBD2. The CDR3 extends over 15 amino acids. J lost 10 bases, V lost 2 bases, and 8 bases had no gene match. Germline-derived CDR1 and CDR2 are MNHNS and SASEGT. The CDR3 sequence is CASSERLAGAREQFF. The CDR3 bases are TGTGCCAGCAGTGAAAGGCTAGCGGGAGCCCGGGAGCAGTTCTTC.

J is TRBJ1-4 and V is TRBV5-3, with a weak D call TRBD1 (6 bases). TRBV5-3 counts as an open reading frame of uncertain function. Trimming pared 2 bases from V and 8 bases from J, leaving 13 bases between. This CDR3 comprises 14 residues. The CDR3 spells CARSFTRGREKLFF. As DNA, the CDR3 is TGTGCCAGAAGCTTTACCAGGGGTCGAGAAAAACTGTTTTTT.

The chain has TRBV10-1 and TRBJ2-1, with a tentative D call TRBD1 (5 bases). CDR1 and CDR2 (germline): WNHNN, SYGVQD (reference sequence). Trimming pared 0 bases from V and 7 bases from J, leaving 10 bases between. The CDR3 contains 14 residues. The CDR3 loop is CASSESNRRNEQFF. CDR3 coding DNA: TGCGCCAGCAGTGAGTCGAACAGGCGAAATGAGCAGTTCTTC.

The chain is built from TRBV11-2 and TRBJ2-2; 8 nucleotides line up with TRBD2. CDR1 SGHAT and CDR2 FQNNGV come from the germline V gene. This CDR3 is 15 amino acids long. V trimming: 3 bases; J trimming: 2 bases; junction bases outside the gene matches: 2. CDR3 amino acids: CASSFTSGNTGELFF. Here the CDR3 DNA reads TGTGCCAGCAGCTTCACTAGCGGAAACACCGGGGAGCTGTTTTTT. Full variable domain (missing parts from reference TRBV11-2 and TRBJ2-2): EAGVAQSPRYKIIEKRQSVAFWCNPISGHATLYWYQQILGQGPKLLIQFQNNGVVDDSQLPKDRFSAERLKGVDSTLKIQPAKLEDSAVYLCASSFTSGNTGELFFGEGSRLTVL.

This chain links TRBV5-1 with TRBJ2-3; the D is unclear. This CDR3 contains 15 residues. V shed 0 bases and J shed 8 bases, with 16 bases lying between them. Germline CDR1 SGHRS, CDR2 YFSETQ. The CDR3 here is CASSLVGTIPGTQYF. The CDR3 region has the DNA TGCGCCAGCAGCTTGGTGGGTACGATCCCAGGTACGCAGTATTTT.

This clone appeared once. The chain joins TRBV4-1 to TRBJ2-7; 9 nucleotides line up with TRBD2. The CDR3 extends over 15 amino acids. Germline V lookup: CDR1 MGHRA, CDR2 YSYEKL. Trimming took 4 bases from V and 6 from J; bases not matched to a gene: 10. Here the CDR3 reads CASSLTAGGSSEQYF. The CDR3 bases are TGCGCCAGCAGCCTTACAGCGGGAGGTTCCAGCGAGCAGTACTTC.